This T cell receptor (beta chain) was found in a study of PD-1 blockade in classical Hodgkin lymphoma. In the study overall: Intravenous infusions of nivolumab 3 mg/kg reached patients every 2 weeks. Study-wide points: Nivolumab initiated under 1 year post-ASCT led to patient exclusion. Before treatment, TCR diversity in newly diagnosed patients was reportedly lower than in healthy donors. The diversity seen at baseline in complete responders resembled that of newly diagnosed patients.

Repertoires were generated with immunoSEQ multiplex PCR, while TCRdb's copy carries only in-frame clones and drops some. The sample carries approximately 15,000 clones, 83% recorded once. No patient escaped relapse after autologous stem cell transplantation, and brentuximab vedotin exposure varied. In regard to this clone: No antigen is known for it.

The CDR3 covers 14 residues. V was clipped by 2 bases and J by 4 bases, with 11 bases between them. From germline, CDR1 is SGHTA and CDR2 FQGTGA. Sequences were derived from peripheral blood mononuclear cells (PBMCs), sampled at baseline. This clonotype was sampled from a human donor with classical Hodgkin lymphoma. This chain connects TRBV7-3 to TRBJ1-2, with D possibly matching TRBD1 (5 bases). The DNA of the CDR3 is TGTGCCAGCAGCTTAGGAGGTGGGGGCTATGGCTACACCTTC. Protein product: CASSLGGGGYGYTF.